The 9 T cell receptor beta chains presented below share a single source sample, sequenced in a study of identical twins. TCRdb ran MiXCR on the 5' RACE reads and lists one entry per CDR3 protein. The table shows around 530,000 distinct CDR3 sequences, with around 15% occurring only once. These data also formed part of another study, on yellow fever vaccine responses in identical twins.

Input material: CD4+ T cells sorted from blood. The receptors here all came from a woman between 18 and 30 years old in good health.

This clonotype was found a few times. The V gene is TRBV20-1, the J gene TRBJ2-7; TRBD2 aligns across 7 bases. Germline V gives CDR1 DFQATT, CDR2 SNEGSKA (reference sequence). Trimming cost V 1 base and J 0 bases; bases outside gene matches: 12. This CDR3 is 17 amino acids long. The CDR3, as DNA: TGCAGTGCTAGAGGCAGTAGCGGGCGACTAGGCTCCTACGAGCAGTACGTC. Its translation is CSARGSSGRLGSYEQYV.

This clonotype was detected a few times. The CDR3 protein is CASSLAKSTDTQYF. For the CDR3, the DNA is TGTGCCAGCAGCTTAGCGAAGAGCACAGATACGCAGTATTTT. The chain links TRBV7-2 to TRBJ2-3; no reliable D call. This CDR3 has 14 amino acids. CDR1 and CDR2 from the germline V gene are SGHTA and FQGNSA. Trimming took off 0 bases at V and 0 bases at J, with 4 bases between the two ends.

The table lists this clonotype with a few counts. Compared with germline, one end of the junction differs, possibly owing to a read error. As DNA, the CDR3 is TGCAGTACTAGGGGACAGCAAAACATTCAGTACTTC. Its translation: CSTRGQQNIQYF. The chain joins TRBV20-1 to TRBJ2-4; 7 positions match TRBD1. The CDR3 covers 12 residues. In germline, CDR1 is DFQATT, CDR2 SNEGSKA (reference sequence).

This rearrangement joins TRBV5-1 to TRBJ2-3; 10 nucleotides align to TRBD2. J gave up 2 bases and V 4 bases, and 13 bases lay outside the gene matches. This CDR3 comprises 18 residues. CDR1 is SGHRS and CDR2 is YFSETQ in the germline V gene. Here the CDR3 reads CASSLYPSGGSATDTQYF. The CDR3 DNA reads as TGCGCCAGCAGCCTCTACCCTAGCGGGGGATCCGCCACAGATACGCAGTATTTT.

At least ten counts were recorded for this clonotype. This CDR3 is CASSFGGSGELFF. DNA of the CDR3: TGCGCCAGCAGCTTTGGGGGATCCGGGGAGCTGTTTTTT. The rearrangement links TRBV5-1 to TRBJ2-2; the D gene could be TRBD1 or TRBD2 (5 bases each). Germline-derived CDR1 and CDR2 are SGHRS and YFSETQ. V was shortened by 2 bases and J by 6 bases, with 8 bases between the two germline ends. The CDR3 totals 13 residues.

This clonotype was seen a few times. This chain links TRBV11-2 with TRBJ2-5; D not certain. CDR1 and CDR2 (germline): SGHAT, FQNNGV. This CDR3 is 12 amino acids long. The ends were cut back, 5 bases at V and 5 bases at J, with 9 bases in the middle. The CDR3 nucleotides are TGTGCCAGCAGCCACTCGTGGGAGACCCAGTACTTC. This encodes CASSHSWETQYF.

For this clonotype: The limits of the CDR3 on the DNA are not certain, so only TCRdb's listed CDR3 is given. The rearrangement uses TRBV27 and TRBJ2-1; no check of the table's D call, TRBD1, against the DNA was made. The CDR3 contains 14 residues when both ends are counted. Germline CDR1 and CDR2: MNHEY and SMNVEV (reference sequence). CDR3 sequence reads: CASSEMSLYGEQFF.

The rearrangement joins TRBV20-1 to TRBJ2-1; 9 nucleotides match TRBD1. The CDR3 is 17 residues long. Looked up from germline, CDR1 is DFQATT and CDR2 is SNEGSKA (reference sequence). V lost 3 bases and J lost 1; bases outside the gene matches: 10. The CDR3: CSARMDRGKGSYNEQFF. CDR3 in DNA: TGCAGTGCTAGGATGGACAGGGGAAAAGGGTCCTACAATGAGCAGTTCTTC.

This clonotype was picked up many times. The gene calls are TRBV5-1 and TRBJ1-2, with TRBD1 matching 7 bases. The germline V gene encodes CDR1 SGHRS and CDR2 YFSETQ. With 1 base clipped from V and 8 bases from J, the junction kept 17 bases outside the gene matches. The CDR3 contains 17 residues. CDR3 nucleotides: TGCGCCAGCAGCTTGTGGTCCTTCCTAGGGGGCGAAGAGGGCTACACCTTC. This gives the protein CASSLWSFLGGEEGYTF. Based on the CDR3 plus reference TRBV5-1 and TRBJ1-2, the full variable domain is KAGVTQTPRYLIKTRGQQVTLSCSPISGHRSVSWYQQTPGQGLQFLFEYFSETQRNKGNFPGRFSGRQFSNSRSEMNVSTLELGDSALYLCASSLWSFLGGEEGYTFGSGTRLTVV.